Given below is one T cell receptor beta chain in context. Its specificity is not known. This entry comes from a study of human CD8 memory T cell subsets. Study-level findings and limits: Between stem-like memory and precursor exhausted T cell repertoires, overlap was minimal.

UMI-labeled 5' RACE was used, and it produced the TCR beta libraries. One entry per CDR3 protein, without DNA, is what TCRdb gives after re-calling the 5' RACE reads. In total, the table holds about 10,000 distinct CDR3 sequences. Looked up from germline, CDR1 is LNHNV and CDR2 is YYDKDF (reference sequence). The CDR3 extends over 12 amino acids. The source is a human donor in good health. V and J are TRBV15 and TRBJ2-1. Source material: CD8+ T cells from PBMCs. CDR3 protein: CATSSMTSTQFF.